The entry that follows covers one T cell receptor (beta chain) sequence. This clone was recorded a few times. Its antigen is currently not known. No clone much larger than this one lies a single base away; base qualities are absent. Donors were healthy HIV-negative adults with no recently reported acute infections or vaccinations. Only Caucasian adults living in Nashville, Tennessee, USA were represented among the donors. For unsorted samples, about 90 million PBMCs were counted, and genomic DNA was extracted using the QIAamp DNA Blood Mini kit. Blood was obtained by leukapheresis, after which PBMCs were separated by Ficoll-Histopaque density gradient centrifugation and cryopreserved in liquid nitrogen vapor phase. These data come from a study of shared clonotypes between healthy human individuals (dated by TCRdb to 2020 to 2022). With respect to the entire study: A few men and a couple of women, aged 18 to 49 years, made up the cohort. Per donor, leukapheresis produced somewhere between about 0.85 and 8.9 billion PBMCs. Libraries were prepared and TCR repertoires were sequenced by different laboratories using diverse techniques, in order to increase sequencing depth and limit assay-specific biases. Blood TCR repertoires of five healthy adults were deeply sequenced to estimate repertoire size and the extent of clonotype sharing between individuals.

On the study overall, not on this receptor specifically: Based on pairwise subsampling, the degree of clonotype sharing among donors was expected to be affected by sequencing depth. Because the study included a small number of donors, the genetic and exposure-history diversity represented was limited. Sampling was restricted to blood, and TCR repertoires in tissue are likely to differ from TCR repertoires in blood.

For CDR1 and CDR2, the germline V gene (reference sequence) lists SGHNT and YYREEE. The germline V end is reduced by 4 bases and the J end by 7 bases; junction bases left unmatched: 4. The cysteine opens and the phenylalanine closes a CDR3 of 13 amino acids. Of the read, only the CDR3 DNA is kept; its 39 bases are in frame from base 1. Using the deep immunoSEQ assay, TCR CDR3 regions were amplified from genomic DNA by multiplex PCR. For each cell subset, the extracted genomic DNA was distributed evenly across all wells of several immunoSEQ 96-well plates, and each plate served as one replicate. For unsorted PBMC, approximately 300 ng of genomic DNA, equivalent to around 30,000 T cell genomes, went into each replicate PCR. Unsorted PBMC genomic DNA was sequenced across ten immunoSEQ deep assay plates. Purified libraries were measured with a Qubit 3.0 fluorometer, size-checked on a Bioanalyzer 2100, and measured again with the KAPA Library Quantification kit. A separate single-read 150-cycle Illumina NextSeq 550 flow cell was used to sequence each immunoSEQ 96-well plate. The paper's processing steps were these. The immunoSEQ output contained only junctional sequences without quality scores, so filtering could not match that applied to full-length reads. Sequences were annotated with PyIR, a Python wrapper for IgBLAST v1.9, and V/J genes and CDR3 were assigned using IMGT germline references. Reads were removed for weak V/J assignments (E-value above 1e-6), missing CDR3, stop codons, out-of-frame junctions, or ambiguous translated residues. A V3J clonotype was defined by an identical inferred V gene, J gene, and CDR3 amino acid sequence. Percentage overlap between repertoires was computed as shared unique clonotypes divided by the size of the smaller repertoire. RTK rarefaction, the Chao1 estimator, and Recon v2.1 estimates of unobserved clonotypes were used to assess repertoire richness. Drawn from immuneACCESS, this table holds only the in-frame rearrangements with V and J called that TCRdb kept. Clones are partly lost; checked studies trace under half to an unresolved V gene and leave the rest unexplained. That table supplies the V and J calls and clone size; D and trimming were determined from the DNA. For this sample the table gives some 480,000 clones, of which around 79% were detected only once. Around 12% of the sample goes to the ten largest clones.

The sample comprised PBMCs. This receptor was identified in a woman aged 40 to 49 in good health. Some clones in this sample may be carry-over from other donors' samples. The rearrangement combines TRBV5-4 with TRBJ2-5; the central 10 bases match TRBD1. The DNA is as follows: TGTGCCAGCAGCCAAAGGACAGGGGGGACCCAGTACTTC. Translated, this gives CASSQRTGGTQYF.